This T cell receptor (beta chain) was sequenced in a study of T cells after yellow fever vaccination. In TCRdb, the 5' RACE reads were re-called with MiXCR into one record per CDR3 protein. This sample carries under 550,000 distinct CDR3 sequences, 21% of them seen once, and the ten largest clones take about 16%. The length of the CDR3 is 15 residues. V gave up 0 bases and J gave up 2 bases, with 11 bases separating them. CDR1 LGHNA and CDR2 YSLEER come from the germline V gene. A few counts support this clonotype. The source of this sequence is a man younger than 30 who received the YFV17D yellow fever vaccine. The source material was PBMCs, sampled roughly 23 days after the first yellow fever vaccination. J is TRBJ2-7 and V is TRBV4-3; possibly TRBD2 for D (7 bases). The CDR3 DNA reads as TGCGCCAGCAGCCAAGAAGGGGGGGGGCCCTACGAGCAGTACTTC. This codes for CASSQEGGGPYEQYF.